The sample holds a few counts of the clone carrying this TCR beta chain. Its antigen is not known. The sample is drawn from a study of T-cell reconstitution after alpha-beta-depleted transplantation in children. Germline lookup yields CDR1 SEHNR and CDR2 FQNEAQ (reference sequence). With 3 bases removed from V and 4 bases from J, the gap between germline ends came to 16 bases. This CDR3 has 16 residues. Unique molecular identifiers were used in preparing the TCRbeta library. Each CDR3 protein is one row after TCRdb ran MiXCR on the PCR reads. The data show around 45,000 distinct CDR3 sequences, with around 53% seen just once and approximately 38% held by the top ten. Whole-study findings and limits: Surviving recipient T cells and thymic progenitors accounted for the high day-60 TCRbeta diversity observed in some patients. About two months after transplant, alpha-beta T cells reportedly came from several hundred expanded graft clones. Newly produced T cells mostly provided counts and TCRbeta diversity after one year, as hyperexpanded clones declined.

Source: peripheral blood, taken before TCRalphabeta/CD19-depleted stem cell transplant. The origin of this receptor is a boy in the first two years of life with SCID, due to receive a stem cell transplant. J is TRBJ1-5 and V is TRBV7-9, with D maybe TRBD1 (6 bases). CDR3 nucleotides: TGTGCCAGCAGCTTGACCAACAGGGTAGAGAATCAGCCCCAGCATTTT. Its translation: CASSLTNRVENQPQHF.